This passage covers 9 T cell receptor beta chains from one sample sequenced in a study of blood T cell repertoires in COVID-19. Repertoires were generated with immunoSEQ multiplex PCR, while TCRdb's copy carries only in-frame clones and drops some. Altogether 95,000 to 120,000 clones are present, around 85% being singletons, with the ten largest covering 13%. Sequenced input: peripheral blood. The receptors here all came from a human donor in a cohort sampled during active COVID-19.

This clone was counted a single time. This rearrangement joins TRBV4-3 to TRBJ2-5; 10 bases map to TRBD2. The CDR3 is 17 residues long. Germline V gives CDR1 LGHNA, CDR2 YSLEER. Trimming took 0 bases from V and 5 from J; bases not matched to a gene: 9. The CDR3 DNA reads TGCGCCAGCAGCCAAGATCTGCCTAGCGGGGGAGGGGAGACCCAGTACTTC. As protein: CASSQDLPSGGGETQYF.

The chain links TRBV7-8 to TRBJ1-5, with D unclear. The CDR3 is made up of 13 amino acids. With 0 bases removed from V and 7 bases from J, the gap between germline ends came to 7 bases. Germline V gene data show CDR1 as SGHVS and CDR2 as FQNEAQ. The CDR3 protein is CASSLALLQPQHF. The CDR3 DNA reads TGTGCCAGCAGCTTAGCACTACTACAGCCCCAGCATTTT.

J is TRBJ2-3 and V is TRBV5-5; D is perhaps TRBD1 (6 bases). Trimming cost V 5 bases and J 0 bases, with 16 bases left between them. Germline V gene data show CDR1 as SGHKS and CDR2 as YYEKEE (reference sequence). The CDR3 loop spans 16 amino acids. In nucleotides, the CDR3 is TGTGCCAGCAGACCAGTCCGGGACACTAGCACAGATACGCAGTATTTT. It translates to CASRPVRDTSTDTQYF.

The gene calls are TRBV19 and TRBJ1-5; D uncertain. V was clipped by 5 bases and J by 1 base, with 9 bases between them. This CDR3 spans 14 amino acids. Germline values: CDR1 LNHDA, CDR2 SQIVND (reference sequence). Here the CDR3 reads CASSPQISNQPQHF. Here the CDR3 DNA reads TGTGCCAGTAGTCCCCAGATAAGCAATCAGCCCCAGCATTTT.

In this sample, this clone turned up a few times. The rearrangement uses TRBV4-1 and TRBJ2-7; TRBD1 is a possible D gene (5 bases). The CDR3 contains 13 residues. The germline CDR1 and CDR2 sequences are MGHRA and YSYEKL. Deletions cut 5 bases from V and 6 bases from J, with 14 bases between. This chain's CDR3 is CASSIREQAEQYF. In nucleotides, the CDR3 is TGCGCCAGCAGCATTAGAGAACAGGCCGAGCAGTACTTC.

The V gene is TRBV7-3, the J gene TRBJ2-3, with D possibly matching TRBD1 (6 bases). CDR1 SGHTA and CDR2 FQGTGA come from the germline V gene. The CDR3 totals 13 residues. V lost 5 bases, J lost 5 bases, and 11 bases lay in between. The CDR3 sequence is CASSPDSLDTQYF. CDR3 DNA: TGTGCCAGCAGCCCGGACAGCCTAGATACGCAGTATTTT.

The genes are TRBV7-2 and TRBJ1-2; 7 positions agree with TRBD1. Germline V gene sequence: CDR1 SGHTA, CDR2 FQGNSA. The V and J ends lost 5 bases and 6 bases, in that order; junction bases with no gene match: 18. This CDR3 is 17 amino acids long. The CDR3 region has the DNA TGTGCCAGCAGCAAGGGACCAAGGGACCCAGGGGGTGATGGCTACACCTTC. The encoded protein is CASSKGPRDPGGDGYTF. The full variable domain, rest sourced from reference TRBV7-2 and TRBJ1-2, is GAGVSQSPSNKVTEKGKDVELRCDPISGHTALYWYRQSLGQGLEFLIYFQGNSAPDKSGLPSDRFSAERTGGSVSTLTIQRTQQEDSAVYLCASSKGPRDPGGDGYTFGSGTRLTVV.

Written as DNA, the CDR3 is TGTGCCATCAGTGAGTCGAAGGCAGGGACAATCTACTTC. Residues: CAISESKAGTIYF. This chain connects TRBV10-3 to TRBJ2-7; the D gene is possibly TRBD1 (6 bases). This CDR3 contains 13 residues. From germline, CDR1 is ENHRY and CDR2 SYGVKD. V dropped 0 bases and J dropped 13 bases, with 16 bases sitting between them.

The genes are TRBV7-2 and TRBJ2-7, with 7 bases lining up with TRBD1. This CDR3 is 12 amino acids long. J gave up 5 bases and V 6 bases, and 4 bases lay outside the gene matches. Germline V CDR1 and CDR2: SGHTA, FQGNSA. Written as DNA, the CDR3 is TGTGCCAGCAGGACAGGGCGGGACGAGCAGTACTTC. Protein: CASRTGRDEQYF. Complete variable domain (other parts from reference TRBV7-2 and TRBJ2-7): GAGVSQSPSNKVTEKGKDVELRCDPISGHTALYWYRQSLGQGLEFLIYFQGNSAPDKSGLPSDRFSAERTGGSVSTLTIQRTQQEDSAVYLCASRTGRDEQYFGPGTRLTVT.